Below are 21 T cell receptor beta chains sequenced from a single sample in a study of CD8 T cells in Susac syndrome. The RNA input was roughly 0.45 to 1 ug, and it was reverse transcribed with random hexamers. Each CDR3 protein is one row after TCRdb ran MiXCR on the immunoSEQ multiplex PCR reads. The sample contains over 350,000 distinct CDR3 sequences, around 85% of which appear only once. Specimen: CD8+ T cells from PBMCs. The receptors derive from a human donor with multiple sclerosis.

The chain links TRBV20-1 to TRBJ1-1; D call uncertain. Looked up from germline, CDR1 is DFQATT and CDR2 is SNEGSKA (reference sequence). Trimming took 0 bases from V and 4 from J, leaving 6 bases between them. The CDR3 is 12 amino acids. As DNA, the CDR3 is TGCAGTGCTAGAGAGGAGCCCACTGAAGCTTTCTTT. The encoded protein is CSAREEPTEAFF.

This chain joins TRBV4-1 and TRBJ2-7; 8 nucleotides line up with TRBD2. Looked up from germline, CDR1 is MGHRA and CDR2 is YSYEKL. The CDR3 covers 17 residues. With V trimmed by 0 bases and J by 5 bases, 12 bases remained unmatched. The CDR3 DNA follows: TGCGCCAGCAGCCAAGAGCCCGGGGGGGGCCCCTTCGACGAGCAGTACTTC. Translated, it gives CASSQEPGGGPFDEQYF.

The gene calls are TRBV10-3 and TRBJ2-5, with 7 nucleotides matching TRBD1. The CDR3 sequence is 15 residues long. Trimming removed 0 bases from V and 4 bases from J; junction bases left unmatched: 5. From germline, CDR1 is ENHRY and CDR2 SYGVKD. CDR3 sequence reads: CAISESTAGGETQYF. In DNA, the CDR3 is TGTGCCATCAGTGAGTCGACGGCAGGGGGAGAGACCCAGTACTTC.

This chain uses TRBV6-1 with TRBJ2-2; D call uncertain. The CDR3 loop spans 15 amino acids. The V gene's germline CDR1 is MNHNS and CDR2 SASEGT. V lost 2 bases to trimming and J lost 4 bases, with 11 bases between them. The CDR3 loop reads CASSEWALITGELFF. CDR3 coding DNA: TGTGCCAGCAGTGAATGGGCCCTGATCACCGGGGAGCTGTTTTTT.

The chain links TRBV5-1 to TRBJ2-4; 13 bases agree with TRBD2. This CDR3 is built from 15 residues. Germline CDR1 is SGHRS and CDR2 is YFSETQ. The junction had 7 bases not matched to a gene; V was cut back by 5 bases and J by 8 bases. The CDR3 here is CASRLAGGPTDIQYF. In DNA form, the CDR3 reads TGCGCCAGCAGACTAGCGGGGGGGCCGACGGACATTCAGTACTTC. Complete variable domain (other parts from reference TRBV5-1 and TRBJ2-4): KAGVTQTPRYLIKTRGQQVTLSCSPISGHRSVSWYQQTPGQGLQFLFEYFSETQRNKGNFPGRFSGRQFSNSRSEMNVSTLELGDSALYLCASRLAGGPTDIQYFGAGTRLSVL.

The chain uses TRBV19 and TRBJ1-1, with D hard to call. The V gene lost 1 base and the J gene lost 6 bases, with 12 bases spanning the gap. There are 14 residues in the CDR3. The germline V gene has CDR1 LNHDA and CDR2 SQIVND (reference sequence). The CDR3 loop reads CASSIVRYPPEAFF. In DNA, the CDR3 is TGTGCCAGTAGTATAGTTCGGTATCCCCCTGAAGCTTTCTTT.

CDR3 nucleotide sequence: TGCAGTGCCCGTACGGCGGGGGCTGGAGAGACCCAGTACTTC. Its translation is CSARTAGAGETQYF. The chain links TRBV20-1 to TRBJ2-5; possibly TRBD2 for D (7 bases). Trimming stripped 6 bases from V and 4 bases from J, with 18 bases between. The germline gives CDR1 DFQATT, CDR2 SNEGSKA (reference sequence). CDR3 size: 14 residues.

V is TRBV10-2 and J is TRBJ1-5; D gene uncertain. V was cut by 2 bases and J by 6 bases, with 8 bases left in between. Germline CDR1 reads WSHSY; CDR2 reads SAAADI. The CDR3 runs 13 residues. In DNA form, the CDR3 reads TGCGCCAGCAGTGAGGAGGAGGCTCAGCCCCAGCATTTT. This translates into CASSEEEAQPQHF.

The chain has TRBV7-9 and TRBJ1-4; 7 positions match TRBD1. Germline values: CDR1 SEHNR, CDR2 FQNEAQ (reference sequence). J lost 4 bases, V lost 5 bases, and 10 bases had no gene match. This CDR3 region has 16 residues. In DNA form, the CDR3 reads TGTGCCAGCAGCACAACTTCCGGGACAGATAATGAAAAACTGTTTTTT. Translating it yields CASSTTSGTDNEKLFF.

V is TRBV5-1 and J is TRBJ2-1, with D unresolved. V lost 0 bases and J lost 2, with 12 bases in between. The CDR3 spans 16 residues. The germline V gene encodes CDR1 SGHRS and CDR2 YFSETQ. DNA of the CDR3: TGCGCCAGCAGCTTGGCCGGCAGACCGGCCTACAATGAGCAGTTCTTC. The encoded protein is CASSLAGRPAYNEQFF.

The CDR3 protein is CASKGGQRWNEQFF. Here the CDR3 DNA reads TGTGCCAGCAAGGGGGGACAGAGGTGGAACGAGCAGTTCTTC. This chain connects TRBV27 to TRBJ2-1, with a weak D call TRBD1 (7 bases). Looked up from germline, CDR1 is MNHEY and CDR2 is SMNVEV (reference sequence). The ends were cut back, 7 bases at V and 10 bases at J, with 20 bases in the middle. This CDR3 is built from 14 residues.

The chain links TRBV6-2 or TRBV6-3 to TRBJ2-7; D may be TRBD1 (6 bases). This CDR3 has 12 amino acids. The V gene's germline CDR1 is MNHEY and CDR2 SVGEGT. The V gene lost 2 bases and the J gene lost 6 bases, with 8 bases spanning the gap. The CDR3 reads CASSYPTGEQYF. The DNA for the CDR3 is TGTGCCAGCAGTTACCCGACAGGCGAGCAGTACTTC.

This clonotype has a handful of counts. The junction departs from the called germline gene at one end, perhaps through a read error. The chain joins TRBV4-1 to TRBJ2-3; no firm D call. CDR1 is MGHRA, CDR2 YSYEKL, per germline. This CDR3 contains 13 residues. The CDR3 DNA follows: TGTGCCAGCAGCCAAGATCCCACAGATACGCAGTATTTT. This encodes CASSQDPTDTQYF.

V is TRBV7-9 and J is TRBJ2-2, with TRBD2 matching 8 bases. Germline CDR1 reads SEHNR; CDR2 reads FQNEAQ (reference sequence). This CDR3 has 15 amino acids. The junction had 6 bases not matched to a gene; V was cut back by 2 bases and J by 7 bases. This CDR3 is CASSLQRGRGGELFF. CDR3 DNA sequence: TGTGCCAGCAGCTTACAGCGGGGGAGAGGCGGGGAGCTGTTTTTT.

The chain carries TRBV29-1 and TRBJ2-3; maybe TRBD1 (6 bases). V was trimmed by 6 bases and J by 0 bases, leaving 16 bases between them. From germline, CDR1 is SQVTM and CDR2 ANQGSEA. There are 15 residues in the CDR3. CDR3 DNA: TGCAGCGTGGACCCAACTGGACAGAGCACAGATACGCAGTATTTT. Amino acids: CSVDPTGQSTDTQYF.

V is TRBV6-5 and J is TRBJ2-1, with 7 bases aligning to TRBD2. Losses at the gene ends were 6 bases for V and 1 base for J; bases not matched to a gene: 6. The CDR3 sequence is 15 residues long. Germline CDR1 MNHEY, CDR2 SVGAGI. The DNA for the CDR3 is TGTGCCAGCAGGGGAGGGCCAGGGTCCTACAATGAGCAGTTCTTC. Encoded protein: CASRGGPGSYNEQFF.

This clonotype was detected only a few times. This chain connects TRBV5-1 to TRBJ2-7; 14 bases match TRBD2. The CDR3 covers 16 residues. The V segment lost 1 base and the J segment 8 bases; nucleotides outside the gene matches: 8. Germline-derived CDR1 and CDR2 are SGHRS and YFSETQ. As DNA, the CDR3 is TGCGCCAGCAGCTTGAGACTAGCGGGAGGGTTCTGGAAGCAGTACTTC. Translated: CASSLRLAGGFWKQYF.

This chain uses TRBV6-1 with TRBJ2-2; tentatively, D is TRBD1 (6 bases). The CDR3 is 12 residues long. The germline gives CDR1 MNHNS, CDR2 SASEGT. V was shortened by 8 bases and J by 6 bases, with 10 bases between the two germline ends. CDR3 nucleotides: TGTGCCAGCGAAACAGGGCCCGGGGAGCTGTTTTTT. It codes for CASETGPGELFF.

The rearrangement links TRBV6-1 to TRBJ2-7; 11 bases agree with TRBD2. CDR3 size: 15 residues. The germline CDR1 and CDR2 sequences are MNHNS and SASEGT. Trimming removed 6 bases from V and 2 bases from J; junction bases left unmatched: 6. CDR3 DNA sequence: TGTGCCAGCAGCGTCGGGACTAGCGGCACCTACGAGCAGTACTTC. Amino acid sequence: CASSVGTSGTYEQYF.

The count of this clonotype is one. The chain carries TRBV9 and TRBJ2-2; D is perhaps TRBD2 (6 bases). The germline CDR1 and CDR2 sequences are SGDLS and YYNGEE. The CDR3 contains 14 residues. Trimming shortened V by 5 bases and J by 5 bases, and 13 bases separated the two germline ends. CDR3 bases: TGTGCCAGCAGAATTTCCGGGGGAACCGGGGAGCTGTTTTTT. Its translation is CASRISGGTGELFF.

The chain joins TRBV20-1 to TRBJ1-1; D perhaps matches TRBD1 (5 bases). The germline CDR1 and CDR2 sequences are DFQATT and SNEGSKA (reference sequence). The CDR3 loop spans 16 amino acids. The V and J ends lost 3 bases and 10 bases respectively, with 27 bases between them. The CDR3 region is CSARVEPGRIAPGAFF. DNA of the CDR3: TGCAGTGCTAGGGTCGAGCCGGGACGGATAGCCCCGGGAGCTTTCTTT.